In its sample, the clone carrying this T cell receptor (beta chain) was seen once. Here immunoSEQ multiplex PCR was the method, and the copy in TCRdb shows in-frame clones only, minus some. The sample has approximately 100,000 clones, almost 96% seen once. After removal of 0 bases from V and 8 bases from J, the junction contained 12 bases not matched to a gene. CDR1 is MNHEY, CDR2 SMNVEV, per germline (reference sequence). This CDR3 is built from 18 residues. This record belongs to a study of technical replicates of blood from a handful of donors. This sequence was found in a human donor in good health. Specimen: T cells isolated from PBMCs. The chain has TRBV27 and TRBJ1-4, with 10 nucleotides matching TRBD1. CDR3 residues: CASSLSIPGQGWGEKLFF. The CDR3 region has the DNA TGTGCCAGCAGTTTATCGATCCCGGGACAGGGGTGGGGAGAAAAACTGTTTTTT.